One sample yielded the 18 T cell receptor beta chains listed below, sequenced in a study of T cells in Graves' hyperthyroidism and ophthalmopathy. Amplified TCR beta CDR3 regions came from RNA transcripts. The TCR CDR3 first-round RT-PCR relied on the HTBI primer set. MiXCR was run by TCRdb on the multiplex PCR reads, yielding one entry per CDR3 protein. This sample carries around 800,000 distinct CDR3 sequences, roughly 37% of them seen once, and the ten largest clones take about 9%. The sequenced sample was blood. The receptors were sampled from a man younger than 30 with Graves' hyperthyroidism.

This clonotype came up many times. The V gene is TRBV5-1, the J gene TRBJ1-6; 9 bases fit TRBD1. V lost 5 bases and J lost 8; bases outside the gene matches: 5. This CDR3 has 14 residues. Germline V lookup: CDR1 SGHRS, CDR2 YFSETQ. CDR3 in amino acids: CASRPGTGYSPLHF. The CDR3 DNA reads as TGCGCCAGCAGGCCCGGGACAGGGTATTCACCCCTCCACTTT.

CDR3 DNA sequence: TGTGCCAGCAGCTCCAGACGACTTGGAAACACCATATATTTT. It encodes CASSSRRLGNTIYF. The V and J genes are TRBV7-2 and TRBJ1-3; no firm D call. The CDR3 sequence is 14 residues long. The germline V gene has CDR1 SGHTA and CDR2 FQGNSA. V lost 4 bases and J 3 bases, leaving 10 bases between the germline ends.

This clonotype was counted a few times. The V gene is TRBV7-2, the J gene TRBJ2-5; 12 nucleotides match TRBD2. V dropped 5 bases and J dropped 0; count of bases not matched to a gene: 4. The V gene's germline CDR1 is SGHTA and CDR2 FQGNSA. CDR3 length: 16 amino acids. CDR3 DNA sequence: TGTGCCAGCAGCCTGGGGACTAGCGGGTACCAAGAGACCCAGTACTTC. It is translated as CASSLGTSGYQETQYF.

The V gene is TRBV6-5, the J gene TRBJ1-4, with a weak D call TRBD1 (5 bases). V was pared by 2 bases and J by 3 bases, with 10 bases between. The CDR3 extends over 15 amino acids. Germline V gene data show CDR1 as MNHEY and CDR2 as SVGAGI. This chain's CDR3 is CASSYEGEANEKLFF. The CDR3 nucleotides are TGTGCCAGCAGTTACGAAGGGGAGGCTAATGAAAAACTGTTTTTT.

On this clonotype itself: A read error may be the cause here, since a much bigger clone is one base away. V and J are TRBV2 and TRBJ2-7, with a tentative D call TRBD2 (7 bases). The CDR3 runs to 12 residues. Looked up from germline, CDR1 is SNHLY and CDR2 is FYNNEI. CDR3: CASRRGGYGQYF. The CDR3 nucleotides are TGTGCCAGCAGGAGGGGGGGCTACGGGCAGTACTTC. Full variable domain (outside the CDR3, taken from reference TRBV2 and TRBJ2-7): EPEVTQTPSHQVTQMGQEVILRCVPISNHLYFYWYRQILGQKVEFLVSFYNNEISEKSEIFDDQFSVERPDGSNFTLKIRSTKLEDSAMYFCASRRGGYGQYFGPGTRLTVT.

The rearrangement links TRBV2 to TRBJ2-2, with a tentative D call TRBD2 (5 bases). V was clipped by 7 bases and J by 6 bases, with 12 bases between them. Germline V gives CDR1 SNHLY, CDR2 FYNNEI. This CDR3 comprises 13 residues. CDR3 loop: CASKLAGPGELFF. The CDR3 region has the DNA TGTGCCAGCAAGCTAGCCGGCCCCGGGGAGCTGTTTTTT.

About this clonotype itself: This may arise from a read error, as a much more abundant clone is one base away. This rearrangement joins TRBV20-1 to TRBJ1-3; possible D gene TRBD1, 6 bases. Germline V CDR1 and CDR2: DFQATT, SNEGSKA (reference sequence). V gave up 4 bases and J gave up 6 bases, with 10 bases separating them. The CDR3 spans 12 residues. The CDR3 DNA reads TGCAGTGCTACGGGACAAGAAAACACCATATATTTT. Encoded protein: CSATGQENTIYF.

For this clonotype: One junction end disagrees with the germline gene, perhaps due to a read error. J is TRBJ1-2 and V is TRBV7-9, with unresolved D. CDR3 size: 16 residues. Germline V gene lookup returns CDR1 SEHNR and CDR2 FQNEAQ (reference sequence). The CDR3 protein is CASSKLASGKLYGYTF. DNA for the CDR3: TGCGCCAGCAGCAAACTGGCCTCAGGAAAACTCTATGGCTACACCTTC.

The rearrangement uses TRBV11-3 and TRBJ2-7, with D unclear. V lost 5 bases to trimming and J lost 4 bases, with 15 bases between them. The germline CDR1 and CDR2 sequences are SGHNT and YENEEA. This CDR3 contains 14 residues. The CDR3 protein is CASSTLGSPYEQYF. The CDR3 nucleotides read TGTGCCAGCAGCACCCTAGGATCTCCTTACGAGCAGTACTTC.

This chain connects TRBV6-5 to TRBJ1-3, with D tentatively TRBD1 (5 bases). Trimming took off 7 bases at V and 1 base at J, with 11 bases between the two ends. The CDR3 loop spans 14 amino acids. The germline V gene encodes CDR1 MNHEY and CDR2 SVGAGI. Here the CDR3 reads CASTSGFSGNTIYF. The DNA for the CDR3 is TGTGCCAGCACTTCAGGGTTTTCTGGAAACACCATATATTTT.

This chain joins TRBV4-3 and TRBJ2-7; D perhaps matches TRBD1 (6 bases). CDR3 length equals 16 residues. CDR1 and CDR2 (germline): LGHNA, YSLEER. Trimming pared 0 bases from V and 2 bases from J, leaving 14 bases between. The CDR3 protein is CASSQDGSGATYEQYF. The CDR3 nucleotides read TGCGCCAGCAGCCAAGACGGGTCAGGGGCGACCTACGAGCAGTACTTC.

The chain uses TRBV7-2 and TRBJ2-7; D not certain. Looked up from germline, CDR1 is SGHTA and CDR2 is FQGNSA. The CDR3 runs to 13 residues. Trimming removed 5 bases at V and 3 bases at J, with 11 bases between. The CDR3 nucleotides read TGTGCCAGCAGCCCCGTATTTAGCTACGAGCAGTACTTC. This translates into CASSPVFSYEQYF.

The count of this clonotype is one. This chain connects TRBV25-1 to TRBJ1-1; 7 bases are a match to TRBD1. The CDR3 length is 14 residues. Germline V gene lookup returns CDR1 MGHDK and CDR2 SYGVNS. The V and J ends lost 8 bases and 4 bases, in that order; junction bases with no gene match: 10. The CDR3 sequence is CASVRPGTVTEAFF. The CDR3 nucleotides read TGTGCCAGCGTCAGACCCGGGACAGTCACTGAAGCTTTCTTT.

This chain connects TRBV7-9 to TRBJ1-1, with unresolved D. Trimming shortened V by 5 bases and J by 1 base, and 14 bases separated the two germline ends. The CDR3 runs 15 residues. Per germline, CDR1 SEHNR and CDR2 FQNEAQ (reference sequence). The CDR3 bases are TGTGCCAGCAGCCCGAGTGGACTAGCGAACACTGAAGCTTTCTTT. Translated, it gives CASSPSGLANTEAFF.

This clonotype was seen a handful of times. This chain joins TRBV19 and TRBJ1-5; 9 nucleotides agree with TRBD1. The V gene's germline CDR1 is LNHDA and CDR2 SQIVND (reference sequence). This CDR3 is built from 17 residues. Germline trimming cut 4 bases from V and 2 bases from J; bases unmatched to any gene: 9. CDR3 in DNA: TGTGCCAGTAGTACCTGGACAGGGGTCATTGGCAATCAGCCCCAGCATTTT. Translation: CASSTWTGVIGNQPQHF.

The chain links TRBV7-9 to TRBJ1-2, with 9 bases that match TRBD1. Trimming cost V 5 bases and J 4 bases; bases outside gene matches: 8. Germline CDR1 and CDR2: SEHNR and FQNEAQ (reference sequence). The CDR3 has 15 residues. The CDR3 coding sequence is TGTGCCAGCAGCCAGGAAGGACAGGGGTCCTATGGCTACACCTTC. Its translation is CASSQEGQGSYGYTF.

V usage is TRBV7-9 and J usage is TRBJ1-2, with D possibly TRBD1 on 6 matching bases. The CDR3 contains 14 residues. Between the trimmed V and J ends, which lost 8 bases and 4 bases, there was a span of 17 bases. From germline, CDR1 is SEHNR and CDR2 FQNEAQ (reference sequence). CDR3 coding DNA: TGTGCCAGCGGATACCTGGGGGGCAGCTATGGCTACACCTTC. It translates to CASGYLGGSYGYTF.

The CDR3 spells CATSDLRGSHETQYF. The CDR3 coding sequence is TGTGCCACCAGTGATTTGAGGGGGAGTCACGAGACCCAGTACTTC. The chain recombines TRBV24-1 with TRBJ2-5; possibly TRBD1 for D (6 bases). The CDR3 has 15 amino acids. Trimming cost V 0 bases and J 5 bases, with 12 bases left between them. The germline V gene has CDR1 KGHDR and CDR2 SFDVKD.